Sequencing of this T cell receptor beta chain was carried out in a study of blood T cell repertoires in COVID-19. Study-level background: Specimens from acute and convalescent COVID-19 originated in the United States, Italy and Spain. The analysed material was cDNA or gDNA that came from T cells, B-cell-depleted T cells, or PBMCs.

Per the original data handling: Reference gene primer amplification gave estimated nucleated cell counts. Clones were sequenced by immunoSEQ multiplex PCR, and TCRdb holds only the in-frame ones, with some missing. That table furnishes V, J and clone size, whereas the DNA furnished D and trimming. The table lists under 200,000 clones, approximately 90% of them singletons, with nearly 0.55% in the top ten. Trimming removed 4 bases from V and 2 bases from J, with 13 bases in between. Germline lookup yields CDR1 SGHNT and CDR2 YYREEE (reference sequence). The CDR3 has 14 amino acids. The chain uses TRBV5-4 and TRBJ2-7, with D perhaps TRBD1 (5 bases). Sequencing was carried out using peripheral blood. The sequence came from a man aged 45 to 65 with acute or convalescent COVID-19. The CDR3 DNA sequence: TGTGCCAGCAGCGCAGGGAAAGTTACCTACGAGCAGTACTTC. Its translation: CASSAGKVTYEQYF.